This is a list of T cell receptor beta chains from one sample in a study of patients and donors after allogeneic stem cell transplantation. In TCRdb, the RT-PCR reads were re-called with MiXCR into one record per CDR3 protein. The top ten hold around 35% of the sample, which has 190,000 or so distinct CDR3 sequences, less than 45% seen once. Sequenced input: blood, either unsorted or a sorted T cell fraction (not recorded which). These receptors all come from a human donor who was either an allogeneic HSCT recipient or a stem cell or donor lymphocyte infusion donor (not recorded which). It is not recorded whose cells these are; they may come from a transplant donor. Each CDR3 is given with its conserved first and last residue. D genes are given only for firm matches. Clone size is not always given. Where it is, it says once, few, many or a class for expanded clones.

>TRBV4-3|16|.|TRBJ2-4|.
TGCGCCAGCAGCCAAGAATTAACAGGGTTGACGAGCATTCAGTACTTC
CASSQELTGLTSIQYF
>TRBV7-3|16|few|TRBJ1-6|.
TGTGCCAGCAGCTTAAAGGGGGGCGAGTCCCCTTCACCCCTCCACTTT
CASSLKGGESPSPLHF
>TRBV7-2|22|.|TRBJ2-1|.
TGTGCCAGCAGCTTAGCGCTCCCTGGCGGGGCCTTATCGCATGGGTTACTCGATGAGCAGTTCTTC
CASSLALPGGALSHGLLDEQFF
>TRBV7-2|14|.|TRBJ2-1|.
TGTGCCAGCAGCTCGACCCTGGAGGTAGGCAAGCAGTTCTTC
CASSSTLEVGKQFF
>TRBV30|12|.|TRBJ1-1|TRBD1
TGTGCCTGGAGTAGACAGGGGCCTGAAGCTTTCTTT
CAWSRQGPEAFF
>TRBV12-3/TRBV12-4|14|.|TRBJ2-1|TRBD1
TGTGCCAGCTACCGGGACAGGGACTACAATGAGCAGTTCTTC
CASYRDRDYNEQFF
>TRBV12-3/TRBV12-4|15|.|TRBJ2-1|.
TGTGCCAGCGGTAACGGGCCCTGGAATCACAATGAGCAGTTCTTC
CASGNGPWNHNEQFF
>TRBV12-3/TRBV12-4|13|.|TRBJ1-3|.
TGTGCCAGCAGCCACGGCTCTGGAAACACCATATATTTT
CASSHGSGNTIYF
>TRBV29-1|10|.|TRBJ1-1|.
TGCAGCGTTGTTGAAGCTGAAGCTTTCTTT
CSVVEAEAFF
>TRBV2|17|.|TRBJ2-7|TRBD1
TGTGCCAGCAGAACTCCCGGGACAGGGAGGTGGTACGACGAGCAGTACTTC
CASRTPGTGRWYDEQYF
>TRBV9|14|many|TRBJ1-1|.
TGTGCCAGCAGCGTAGACCCGGGGGACACTGAAGCTTTCTTT
CASSVDPGDTEAFF
>TRBV6-2/TRBV6-3|13|.|TRBJ1-5|.
TGTGCCAGCAGTTGGGATTTCAATCAGCCCCAGCATTTT
CASSWDFNQPQHF
>TRBV27|15|few|TRBJ1-5|.
TGTGCCAGCAGTTCGTCCCGGGACAGCAATCAGCCCCAGCATTTT
CASSSSRDSNQPQHF
>TRBV6-2/TRBV6-3|12|.|TRBJ1-5|.
TGTGCCAGCAGTTACCGGGCTCAGCCCCAGCATTTT
CASSYRAQPQHF
>TRBV9|13|.|TRBJ2-3|.
TGTGCCAGCAGCGTAGCCAGCGTAGATACGCAGTATTTT
CASSVASVDTQYF
>TRBV12-3/TRBV12-4|12|few|TRBJ1-1|.
TGTGCCAGCAACTTCAAGAACACTGAAGCTTTCTTT
CASNFKNTEAFF
>TRBV6-2/TRBV6-3|16|.|TRBJ2-1|.
TGTGCCAGCAGTTACCCCAGAGGGAGAACCTACAATGAGCAGTTCTTC
CASSYPRGRTYNEQFF
>TRBV12-3/TRBV12-4|16|many|TRBJ2-1|TRBD1
TGTGCCAGCAGGGCCCGACAGGGTGCCTCCTACAATGAGCAGTTCTTC
CASRARQGASYNEQFF
>TRBV12-3/TRBV12-4|17|many|TRBJ1-5|TRBD1
TGTGCCAGCAGTTTTACAGGGGGCGGGTATAGCAATCAGCCCCAGCATTTT
CASSFTGGGYSNQPQHF
>TRBV5-5|14|.|TRBJ1-1|TRBD1
TGTGCCAGCAGCCCAAGGACAGGGGGGACTGAAGCTTTCTTT
CASSPRTGGTEAFF
>TRBV28|15|few|TRBJ2-3|.
TGTGCCAGCACCCCGTCGGGGGAGAGGACAGATACGCAGTATTTT
CASTPSGERTDTQYF
>TRBV30|11|.|TRBJ1-1|.
TGTGCCTGGAGTGGAGGGCAGGAAGCTTTCTTT
CAWSGGQEAFF
>TRBV29-1|15|.|TRBJ2-3|.
TGCAGCGTTGACGGGGCCCCGGGCGCGGCGGATACGCAGTATTTT
CSVDGAPGAADTQYF
>TRBV7-8|18|.|TRBJ2-3|.
TGTGCCAGCAGCTTAGTGGCAGGGAGGCCCGAAGGCACAGATACGCAGTATTTT
CASSLVAGRPEGTDTQYF
>TRBV27|14|.|TRBJ1-6|.
TGTGCCAGCAGACGCGCGACGGGCTATTCACCCCTCCACTTT
CASRRATGYSPLHF
>TRBV4-1|16|.|TRBJ2-7|TRBD1
TGCGCCAGCAGCCAAGTCGGGACAGCCATCTCCTACGAGCAGTACTTC
CASSQVGTAISYEQYF
>TRBV15|11|.|TRBJ2-1|.
TGTGCCACCGGCAGGGTCAATGAGCAGTTCTTC
CATGRVNEQFF
>TRBV4-2|19|.|TRBJ2-3|TRBD2
TGTGCCAGCAGCCAAGATGGAGCTAGCGGGAGGGCCAGGGCAGATACGCAGTATTTT
CASSQDGASGRARADTQYF
>TRBV29-1|13|few|TRBJ1-1|.
TGCAGCGTAAACAGGGTTATGAACACTGAAGCTTTCTTT
CSVNRVMNTEAFF
>TRBV27|13|.|TRBJ2-1|.
TGTGCCAGCAGTTTAAAGGGGGGCAATGAGCAGTTCTTC
CASSLKGGNEQFF
>TRBV5-1|16|once|TRBJ2-1|TRBD2
TGCGCCAGCAGCTTTCCGGCGGGAGTCGGTTACAATGAGCAGTTCTTC
CASSFPAGVGYNEQFF
>TRBV12-3/TRBV12-4|15|.|TRBJ2-3|TRBD1
TGTGCCAGCAGTTTAGGGGACAGGGGGCTAGATACGCAGTATTTT
CASSLGDRGLDTQYF
>TRBV5-6|13|.|TRBJ1-2|.
TGTGCCAGCAGCGAAACAGGAGCTAATGGCTACACCTTC
CASSETGANGYTF
>TRBV20-1|10|.|TRBJ1-1|.
TGCAGTGCTTTAAGTACTGAAGCTTTCTTT
CSALSTEAFF
>TRBV12-3/TRBV12-4|18|once|TRBJ2-1|TRBD2
TGTGCCAGCACCCTTCGGCTAGCGGGAGTCAGCTCCTACAATGAGCAGTTCTTC
CASTLRLAGVSSYNEQFF
>TRBV28|13|.|TRBJ2-7|.
TGTGCCAGCACCGGGACCGCCCTCGGCGAGCAGTACTTC
CASTGTALGEQYF
>TRBV4-2|17|few|TRBJ2-7|TRBD2
TGTGCCAGCAGCCGGGGACTAGCGGGAGAGGGCACCTACGAGCAGTACTTC
CASSRGLAGEGTYEQYF
>TRBV6-5|15|.|TRBJ1-1|TRBD1
TGTGCCAGCAGTTTTCCTGGGACAGGGGTGACTGAAGCTTTCTTT
CASSFPGTGVTEAFF
>TRBV9|15|few|TRBJ2-7|.
TGTGCCAGCAGCGTAGGTTCAGGACAGAACTACGAGCAGTACTTC
CASSVGSGQNYEQYF
>TRBV20-1|13|.|TRBJ1-1|.
TGCAGTGCTGTCGGGGGGGACAACACTGAAGCTTTCTTT
CSAVGGDNTEAFF
>TRBV30|12|.|TRBJ1-2|TRBD1
TGTGCCTTGGAGGAGGGGGCCTATGGCTACACCTTC
CALEEGAYGYTF
>TRBV7-6|14|.|TRBJ1-1|.
TGTGCCAGCAGCTCCAACAACAGGGACACTGAAGCTTTCTTT
CASSSNNRDTEAFF
>TRBV7-6|13|.|TRBJ2-7|.
TGTGCCAGCAGCTCTGCAGGTTCCTACGAGCAGTACTTC
CASSSAGSYEQYF
>TRBV12-3/TRBV12-4|16|once|TRBJ2-1|.
TGTGCCAGCAGTACACCGGGACTCCCGGCCCCCAATGAGCAGTTCTTC
CASSTPGLPAPNEQFF
>TRBV5-4|16|.|TRBJ2-3|.
TGTGCCAGCAGCCTTCAACAGGGAGGTTACGCAGATACGCAGTATTTT
CASSLQQGGYADTQYF
>TRBV12-3/TRBV12-4|16|.|TRBJ2-7|TRBD2
TGTGCCAGCAGTTTTAGGCTAGCGGGAGGGATATACGAGCAGTACTTC
CASSFRLAGGIYEQYF
>TRBV6-5|17|few|TRBJ1-1|.
TGTGCCAGCAGTTACTCTACAGGGACATTTCTAGACACTGAAGCTTTCTTT
CASSYSTGTFLDTEAFF
>TRBV4-3|17|.|TRBJ2-1|TRBD2
TGCGCCAGCAGCCAAGATGGAAAAGTCGGGACTAACAATGAGCAGTTCTTC
CASSQDGKVGTNNEQFF
>TRBV5-1|13|.|TRBJ2-5|.
TGCGCCAGCAGCCCAGGGACTGCGGAGACCCAGTACTTC
CASSPGTAETQYF
>TRBV9|14|.|TRBJ2-4|TRBD2
TGTGCCAGCAGCGTAGATGGACTAGCAGGAGATACGGACTTC
CASSVDGLAGDTDF
>TRBV27|12|few|TRBJ1-2|.
TGTGCCAGCAGTCCCGGGTCCCATGGCTACACCTTC
CASSPGSHGYTF
>TRBV5-1|14|.|TRBJ2-7|.
TGCGCCAGCAGCTTGGTCTCAGATACCTACGAGCAGTACTTC
CASSLVSDTYEQYF